This T cell receptor (beta chain) was captured by sequencing in a study of T cells in Graves' hyperthyroidism and ophthalmopathy. Study in general: It was at initial diagnosis, before any treatment, that peripheral blood was collected. Study results and caveats: Most expanded thyroid clonotypes above 0.001 recurred in blood. A model using 13 V-J features told ophthalmopathy apart from stable hyperthyroidism.

V lost 4 bases to trimming and J lost 0 bases, with 14 bases between them. CDR1 and CDR2 from the germline V gene are LGHNA and YNFKEQ. This CDR3 region has 16 residues. Researchers amplified the TCR beta CDR3 regions from RNA transcripts. TCR CDR3 underwent first-round RT-PCR with the HTBI primer set. TCRdb redid the calling of the multiplex PCR reads with MiXCR, one entry per CDR3 protein. This table has about 290,000 distinct CDR3 sequences, roughly 19% appearing once. Diagnosis relied on clinical symptoms, serum thyroxine and TRAb, thyroid ultrasound and orbital computed tomography. This clonotype came up a few times. Its target is unknown.

The V and J genes are TRBV4-2 and TRBJ2-3; either TRBD1 or TRBD2 may supply D (5 bases each). This sequence was found in a man in his forties or fifties with Graves' ophthalmopathy. Sequenced input: blood. For the CDR3, the DNA is TGTGCCAGCAGCCGGCAACCGGGACCAAGCACAGATACGCAGTATTTT. As protein: CASSRQPGPSTDTQYF.